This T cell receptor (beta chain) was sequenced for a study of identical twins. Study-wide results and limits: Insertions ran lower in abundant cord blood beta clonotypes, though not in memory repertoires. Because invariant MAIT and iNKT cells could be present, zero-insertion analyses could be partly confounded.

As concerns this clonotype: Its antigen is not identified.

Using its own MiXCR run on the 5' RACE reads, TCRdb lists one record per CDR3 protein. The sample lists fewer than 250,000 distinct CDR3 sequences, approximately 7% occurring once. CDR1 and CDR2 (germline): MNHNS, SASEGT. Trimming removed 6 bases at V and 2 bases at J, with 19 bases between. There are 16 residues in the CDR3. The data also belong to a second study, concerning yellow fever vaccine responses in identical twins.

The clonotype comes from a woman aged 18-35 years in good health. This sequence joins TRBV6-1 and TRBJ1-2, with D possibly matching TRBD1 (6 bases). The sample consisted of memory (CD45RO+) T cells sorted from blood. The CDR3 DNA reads TGTGCCAGCAGCGAGAACGTACTTGGACAGAACTATGGCTACACCTTC. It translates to CASSENVLGQNYGYTF.